The 31 T cell receptor beta chains given below trace back to one sample, sequenced in a study of beta chain features in type 1 diabetes. Reverse transcription of all isolated RNA meant that expressed TCRB transcripts were sequenced. The repertoire was sequenced with immunoSEQ multiplex PCR; TCRdb's copy has only in-frame clones and lacks some. The table has about 220,000 clones, approximately 10% seen once. The sequenced sample consisted of central memory CD4+ T cells from blood. The receptors here all came from a man younger than 35 in good health.

The chain combines TRBV4-1 with TRBJ1-2, with D tentatively TRBD1 (5 bases). Looked up from germline, CDR1 is MGHRA and CDR2 is YSYEKL. The CDR3 is made up of 15 amino acids. Trimming removed 1 base from V and 5 bases from J, with 14 bases in between. The chain's CDR3 is CASSQAGTYLYGYTF. The CDR3 coding sequence is TGCGCCAGCAGCCAAGCCGGGACTTACCTTTATGGCTACACCTTC.

Of note for this clone: Within the sample, other DNA sequences also encode this same CDR3. The V and J genes are TRBV6-5 and TRBJ2-1, with 10 bases that match TRBD2. The CDR3 covers 13 residues. V shed 8 bases and J 6 bases; nucleotides not matched to a gene: 4. From germline, CDR1 is MNHEY and CDR2 SVGAGI. The CDR3 region has the DNA TGTGCCAGCCTAGCGGGAGTAGGCAATGAGCAGTTCTTC. Translated, it gives CASLAGVGNEQFF.

As to this clone: This CDR3 is also generated by other DNA sequences in the sample. This CDR3 reads CASSLSIETQYF. CDR3 nucleotides: TGTGCCAGCAGTTTAAGTATAGAGACCCAGTACTTC. The chain joins TRBV28 to TRBJ2-5; D is undetermined. V was clipped by 2 bases and J by 4 bases, with 5 bases between them. This CDR3 region has 12 residues. In germline, CDR1 is MDHEN, CDR2 SYDVKM.

V and J are TRBV7-9 and TRBJ2-2; 8 bases are a match to TRBD1. The germline V gene encodes CDR1 SEHNR and CDR2 FQNEAQ (reference sequence). The CDR3 extends over 16 amino acids. Germline trimming cut 5 bases from V and 0 bases from J; bases unmatched to any gene: 5. The CDR3 DNA sequence: TGTGCCAGCAGCCGGACAGGGCTTGCGAACACCGGGGAGCTGTTTTTT. This sequence encodes CASSRTGLANTGELFF.

On this clone: One end of the junction varies from germline; a read error may be responsible. The rearrangement joins TRBV7-2 to TRBJ2-1; perhaps TRBD2 as D (6 bases). The CDR3 is 17 amino acids. Germline V gene data show CDR1 as SGHTA and CDR2 as FQGNSA. CDR3 protein: CASSQALAESSYNEQFF. The CDR3 region has the DNA TGCGCCAGCAGCCAGGCCTTAGCGGAGAGCTCCTACAATGAGCAGTTCTTC.

This clone turned up a few times. This chain links TRBV5-1 with TRBJ2-1; 13 positions match TRBD2. V shed 3 bases and J 9 bases; nucleotides not matched to a gene: 6. Germline CDR1 and CDR2: SGHRS and YFSETQ. There are 15 residues in the CDR3. As DNA, the CDR3 is TGCGCCAGCAGCTCGGGACTAGCGGGATTCGGTGAGCAGTTCTTC. It specifies CASSSGLAGFGEQFF. Full variable domain (remainder filled in from reference TRBV5-1 and TRBJ2-1): KAGVTQTPRYLIKTRGQQVTLSCSPISGHRSVSWYQQTPGQGLQFLFEYFSETQRNKGNFPGRFSGRQFSNSRSEMNVSTLELGDSALYLCASSSGLAGFGEQFFGPGTRLTVL.

This rearrangement joins TRBV15 to TRBJ2-5; a possible D gene is TRBD1 (6 bases). Germline V gene sequence: CDR1 LNHNV, CDR2 YYDKDF (reference sequence). The CDR3 consists of 15 residues. V lost 5 bases, J lost 5 bases, and 18 bases lay in between. The DNA for the CDR3 is TGTGCCACCAGCGAATCAGACAGGCGGCGCGAGACCCAGTACTTC. This sequence encodes CATSESDRRRETQYF.

Worth noting for this clone: Other DNA sequences in this specimen translate into the identical CDR3. V and J are TRBV29-1 and TRBJ2-3, with D possibly TRBD2 on 5 matching bases. V gave up 8 bases and J gave up 5 bases, with 14 bases separating them. Germline V gives CDR1 SQVTM, CDR2 ANQGSEA. The CDR3 spans 12 residues. CDR3 in DNA: TGCAGCATCTCACCAGGAGGAGATACGCAGTATTTT. Translated, it gives CSISPGGDTQYF.

The chain carries TRBV4-2 and TRBJ2-7; 10 bases match TRBD1. V lost 6 bases, J lost 6 bases, and 5 bases stayed unmatched. Per the germline V gene, CDR1 is LGHNA and CDR2 is YNFKEQ. The CDR3 has 13 amino acids. The CDR3 DNA reads as TGTGCCAGCAGTAAGGGACAGGGGATCGAGCAGTACTTC. As protein: CASSKGQGIEQYF.

This rearrangement joins TRBV7-2 to TRBJ2-1, with 11 positions matching TRBD1. With 5 bases clipped from V and 10 bases from J, the junction kept 13 bases outside the gene matches. Germline CDR1 and CDR2: SGHTA and FQGNSA. This CDR3 has 16 residues. The chain's CDR3 is CASSASRDRGSREQFF. In nucleotides, the CDR3 is TGTGCCAGCAGCGCCTCCCGGGACAGGGGGAGTAGGGAGCAGTTCTTC.

The genes are TRBV18 and TRBJ2-5; TRBD2 matches 13 bases. Germline V gene data show CDR1 as KGHSH and CDR2 as LQKENI. The CDR3 has 15 residues. J was trimmed by 3 bases and V by 3 bases; bases with no gene match: 1. CDR3 DNA sequence: TGTGCCAGCTCACCCGGGACTAGCGGGGAAGAGACCCAGTACTTC. This encodes CASSPGTSGEETQYF.

This clone was observed at least ten times. The V and J genes are TRBV5-4 and TRBJ2-3; no reliable D call. Trimming removed 4 bases from V and 2 bases from J, with 8 bases in between. Germline values: CDR1 SGHNT, CDR2 YYREEE (reference sequence). The CDR3 extends over 13 amino acids. The CDR3 reads CASSGPFTDTQYF. The CDR3 DNA follows: TGTGCCAGCAGCGGCCCGTTCACAGATACGCAGTATTTT.

The V gene is TRBV5-4, the J gene TRBJ1-1, with D possibly being TRBD1 (5 bases). Looked up from germline, CDR1 is SGHNT and CDR2 is YYREEE (reference sequence). This CDR3 region has 15 residues. Trimming left V 4 bases short and J 4 bases short, with 17 bases between. CDR3 amino acids: CASSPSPTAFTEAFF. The CDR3, as DNA: TGTGCCAGCAGCCCATCCCCGACAGCCTTCACTGAAGCTTTCTTT. Full variable domain (outside the CDR3, taken from reference TRBV5-4 and TRBJ1-1): ETGVTQSPTHLIKTRGQQVTLRCSSQSGHNTVSWYQQALGQGPQFIFQYYREEENGRGNFPPRFSGLQFPNYSSELNVNALELDDSALYLCASSPSPTAFTEAFFGQGTRLTVV.

This clone has a handful of counts. This chain joins TRBV14 and TRBJ1-2; D is undetermined. Deletions cut 1 base from V and 4 bases from J, with 7 bases between. Germline V lookup: CDR1 SGHDN, CDR2 FVKESK. The CDR3 consists of 13 residues. CDR3 loop: CASSQGWTYGYTF. The CDR3 DNA follows: TGTGCCAGCAGCCAAGGATGGACCTATGGCTACACCTTC.

This clone was observed a handful of times. The chain recombines TRBV27 with TRBJ2-7, with D uncertain. This CDR3 has 13 residues. CDR1 is MNHEY and CDR2 is SMNVEV in the germline V gene (reference sequence). Trimming took 3 bases from V and 5 from J, leaving 11 bases between them. In DNA form, the CDR3 reads TGTGCCAGCAGTTTCCGGGTCTTCCACGAGCAGTACTTC. Protein product: CASSFRVFHEQYF.

The rearrangement uses TRBV7-2 and TRBJ2-3; D gene ambiguous. Trimming took off 5 bases at V and 6 bases at J, with 15 bases between the two ends. CDR1 and CDR2 (germline): SGHTA, FQGNSA. The CDR3 contains 14 residues. In nucleotides, the CDR3 is TGTGCCAGCAGCCCATACTCCCTCGGGGATACGCAGTATTTT. Protein sequence: CASSPYSLGDTQYF.

This clone was seen a handful of times. The chain is built from TRBV6-6 and TRBJ1-4; 7 bases line up with TRBD1. In germline, CDR1 is MNHNY, CDR2 SVGAGI (reference sequence). The CDR3 has 15 residues. Trimming at V came to 2 bases and at J to 3 bases, leaving 3 bases not matched to a gene. CDR3 region: CASSYGGQPNEKLFF. CDR3 DNA sequence: TGTGCCAGCAGTTACGGGGGACAGCCTAATGAAAAACTGTTTTTT.

The genes are TRBV2 and TRBJ1-2; possible D gene TRBD1, 6 bases. V shed 6 bases and J shed 8 bases, with 13 bases lying between them. In germline, CDR1 is SNHLY, CDR2 FYNNEI. This CDR3 has 12 residues. The CDR3 spells CASRTEGDGYTF. The CDR3 nucleotides are TGTGCCAGCAGGACGGAGGGGGACGGCTACACCTTC.

The V and J genes are TRBV27 and TRBJ2-7; a weak D match, TRBD1 (6 bases). Germline assignment: CDR1 MNHEY and CDR2 SMNVEV (reference sequence). V lost 4 bases and J lost 2, with 12 bases in between. There are 14 residues in the CDR3. The CDR3 DNA follows: TGTGCCAGCAGTTACCAGGACAGAGCCTACGAGCAGTACTTC. This sequence encodes CASSYQDRAYEQYF.

J is TRBJ1-1 and V is TRBV5-4; perhaps TRBD1 as D (6 bases). Germline CDR1 SGHNT, CDR2 YYREEE (reference sequence). The CDR3 totals 14 residues. V was pared by 0 bases and J by 1 base, with 7 bases between. CDR3 sequence reads: CASSLGTENTEAFF. DNA for the CDR3: TGTGCCAGCAGCTTGGGGACAGAGAACACTGAAGCTTTCTTT. Full variable domain (remainder filled in from reference TRBV5-4 and TRBJ1-1): ETGVTQSPTHLIKTRGQQVTLRCSSQSGHNTVSWYQQALGQGPQFIFQYYREEENGRGNFPPRFSGLQFPNYSSELNVNALELDDSALYLCASSLGTENTEAFFGQGTRLTVV.

Comments on this clone: Other DNA sequences from this sample encode an identical CDR3 as well. This chain joins TRBV7-2 and TRBJ2-3; 11 nucleotides match TRBD2. CDR1 and CDR2 from the germline V gene are SGHTA and FQGNSA. V dropped 1 base and J dropped 3; count of bases not matched to a gene: 3. The CDR3 runs to 16 residues. The CDR3 here is CASSLGTSGLTDTQYF. The CDR3 nucleotides read TGTGCCAGCAGCTTAGGGACTAGCGGGCTTACAGATACGCAGTATTTT.

In this sample, this clone turned up many times. The V call is TRBV9, the J call TRBJ2-1, with D unclear. The CDR3 is made up of 13 amino acids. Germline CDR1 and CDR2: SGDLS and YYNGEE. V was cut by 0 bases and J by 8 bases, with 9 bases left in between. CDR3: CASSVGPEDEQFF. CDR3 nucleotides: TGTGCCAGCAGCGTAGGACCGGAAGATGAGCAGTTCTTC.

The chain employs TRBV9 and TRBJ1-5, with D maybe TRBD1 (5 bases). Germline lookup yields CDR1 SGDLS and CDR2 YYNGEE. The V end lost 0 bases, the J end lost 6 bases, and 10 bases lay between the germline ends. This CDR3 region has 14 residues. For the CDR3, the DNA is TGTGCCAGCAGCGTAGATCCAGGGAGTCAGCCCCAGCATTTT. Protein product: CASSVDPGSQPQHF. Full variable domain (missing parts from reference TRBV9 and TRBJ1-5): DSGVTQTPKHLITATGQRVTLRCSPRSGDLSVYWYQQSLDQGLQFLIQYYNGEERAKGNILERFSAQQFPDLHSELNLSSLELGDSALYFCASSVDPGSQPQHFGDGTRLSIL.

This clone appeared many times. The chain joins TRBV28 to TRBJ2-1; perhaps TRBD2 as D (6 bases). Germline CDR1 reads MDHEN; CDR2 reads SYDVKM. The CDR3 is 15 residues long. The ends were cut back, 5 bases at V and 9 bases at J, with 20 bases in the middle. The CDR3 reads CASSPPRLVSREQFF. In nucleotides, the CDR3 is TGTGCCAGCAGTCCCCCGAGACTAGTCTCGCGTGAGCAGTTCTTC.

J is TRBJ1-1 and V is TRBV5-6; unclear D gene. CDR1 and CDR2 from the germline V gene are SGHDT and YYEEEE. This CDR3 has 15 amino acids. Trimming shortened V by 2 bases and J by 0 bases, and 11 bases separated the two germline ends. CDR3 residues: CASSFRWNMNTEAFF. CDR3 nucleotide sequence: TGTGCCAGCAGCTTTCGATGGAACATGAACACTGAAGCTTTCTTT.

The rearrangement uses TRBV27 and TRBJ1-2; D may be TRBD1 (5 bases). The V gene's germline CDR1 is MNHEY and CDR2 SMNVEV (reference sequence). Trimming stripped 8 bases from V and 4 bases from J, with 17 bases between. CDR3 length equals 14 residues. CDR3 protein: CASGTGPGSYGYTF. The CDR3 DNA reads TGTGCCAGCGGCACAGGCCCAGGCAGCTATGGCTACACCTTC.

The gene calls are TRBV21-1 and TRBJ2-7; TRBD2 was called by the table and not checked on the DNA. TRBV21-1 is listed as a pseudogene. The CDR3 runs 16 residues. The CDR3 reads CASSKEKREGAYEQYF. CDR3 DNA: TGTGCCAGCAGCAAAGAGAAGCGGGAGGGCGCATACGAGCAGTACTTC.

Only a few counts were recorded for this clone. This sequence joins TRBV30 and TRBJ2-7; D might be TRBD1 or TRBD2, each matching 6 bases. CDR3 length equals 15 residues. V dropped 6 bases and J dropped 0 bases, with 18 bases sitting between them. Per the germline V gene, CDR1 is GTSNPN and CDR2 is SVGIG (reference sequence). DNA of the CDR3: TGTGCCTGCCGGGGGCCGCTTCATAGCTCCTACGAGCAGTACTTC. Residues: CACRGPLHSSYEQYF. The full variable domain, completed using reference TRBV30 and TRBJ2-7, is SQTIHQWPATLVQPVGSPLSLECTVEGTSNPNLYWYRQAAGRGLQLLFYSVGIGQISSEVPQNLSASRPQDRQFILSSKKLLLSDSGFYLCACRGPLHSSYEQYFGPGTRLTVT.

V and J are TRBV6-1 and TRBJ2-5; 8 nucleotides agree with TRBD2. Per germline, CDR1 MNHNS and CDR2 SASEGT. J was trimmed by 1 base and V by 2 bases; bases with no gene match: 3. The CDR3 consists of 15 residues. CDR3: CASSELAGPQETQYF. The DNA for the CDR3 is TGTGCCAGCAGTGAATTAGCGGGACCCCAAGAGACCCAGTACTTC.

This clone has at least ten counts. The chain carries TRBV5-4 and TRBJ2-4; TRBD1 is a possible D gene (7 bases). CDR1 and CDR2 (germline): SGHNT, YYREEE (reference sequence). Trimming removed 4 bases from V and 1 base from J, with 18 bases in between. This CDR3 is built from 17 residues. The CDR3 loop is CASSSMEGARAKNIQYF. In DNA form, the CDR3 reads TGTGCCAGCAGCAGCATGGAGGGGGCACGGGCCAAAAACATTCAGTACTTC.

The gene calls are TRBV19 and TRBJ2-7, with D possibly TRBD2 on 6 matching bases. The CDR3 spans 15 residues. Germline CDR1 LNHDA, CDR2 SQIVND (reference sequence). The ends were cut back, 0 bases at V and 3 bases at J, with 12 bases in the middle. CDR3: CASSIDSQGGYEQYF. CDR3 DNA sequence: TGTGCCAGTAGTATAGATTCGCAGGGAGGCTACGAGCAGTACTTC. The whole variable domain, filled in from reference TRBV19 and TRBJ2-7, reads DGGITQSPKYLFRKEGQNVTLSCEQNLNHDAMYWYRQDPGQGLRLIYYSQIVNDFQKGDIAEGYSVSREKKESFPLTVTSAQKNPTAFYLCASSIDSQGGYEQYFGPGTRLTVT.